This T cell receptor beta chain was recorded in a study of T cells in women clearing cervical HPV infection. Broader study findings: Cases carried less TRBV6-7 than controls: about 0.1% versus 0.15%. Unknown T-cell numbers per sample may underlie the richness differences.

The V gene lost 3 bases and the J gene lost 2 bases, with 8 bases spanning the gap. This CDR3 contains 14 residues. CDR1 is SGHDT, CDR2 YYEEEE, per germline. Measured with immunoSEQ multiplex PCR; TCRdb has only the in-frame clones, and not every one. The sample spans fewer than 25,000 clones; the ten largest clones claim less than 20%. Points on this clone: Its antigen is still unknown. The read gets to within 3 residues of the CDR3 end, and the germline J gene fills in the rest.

The sample was blood buffy coat. The clonotype comes from a woman between 18 and 70 years old with a cervical HPV16 infection that either progressed to CIN3+ or cleared (not recorded which). This chain connects TRBV5-6 to TRBJ1-4, with a possible D match to TRBD1 (6 bases). The covered CDR3 bases are TGTGCCAGCAGCTCAGGGGTGACTAATGAAAAA. Translated: CASSSGVTNEK. The whole CDR3 sequence is CASSSGVTNEKLFF. Based on the CDR3 plus reference TRBV5-6 and TRBJ1-4, the full variable domain is DAGVTQSPTHLIKTRGQQVTLRCSPKSGHDTVSWYQQALGQGPQFIFQYYEEEERQRGNFPDRFSGHQFPNYSSELNVNALLLGDSALYLCASSSGVTNEKLFFGSGTQLSVL.